A single sample is the source of the 26 T cell receptor beta chains below, sequenced in a study of T and B cells in COVID-19 patients. Each TRB amplification used about 250-550 ng of genomic DNA from blood. BIOMED2 TRB-A/B primer pools were used in multiplex TRB PCR. TCRdb processed the multiplex PCR reads anew with MiXCR; each CDR3 protein has one entry. Of some 2,000 distinct CDR3 sequences in the sample, roughly 24% were seen once. Specimen: blood. The receptors come from a human donor with active COVID-19.

In its sample, this clonotype was seen a few times. The CDR3 sequence is CASSRPGTIYEQYF. In DNA, the CDR3 is TGTGCCAGCAGTCGACCCGGGACTATTTACGAGCAGTACTTC. This chain joins TRBV6-2 or TRBV6-3 and TRBJ2-7; 7 bases agree with TRBD2. This CDR3 is built from 14 residues. Trimming at V came to 5 bases and at J to 4 bases, leaving 8 bases not matched to a gene. The germline gives CDR1 MNHEY, CDR2 SVGEGT.

This clonotype came up a few times. V usage is TRBV24-1 and J usage is TRBJ2-3, with 9 bases matching TRBD2. This CDR3 has 15 amino acids. The germline V gene has CDR1 KGHDR and CDR2 SFDVKD. J gave up 5 bases and V 6 bases, and 8 bases lay outside the gene matches. The DNA for the CDR3 is TGTGCCACCAGTAATAGCGGGAGCGGGGAAGATACGCAGTATTTT. Translating gives CATSNSGSGEDTQYF.

This clonotype was observed a handful of times. The chain carries TRBV20-1 and TRBJ1-3; D might be TRBD1 (5 bases). CDR1 and CDR2 (germline): DFQATT, SNEGSKA (reference sequence). The length of the CDR3 is 13 residues. V was shortened by 6 bases and J by 5 bases, with 14 bases between the two germline ends. CDR3 amino acids: CSADGTLRNTIYF. The DNA of the CDR3 is TGCAGTGCGGACGGGACCCTTCGAAACACCATATATTTT.

This chain joins TRBV7-2 and TRBJ2-7; no definite D call. Trimming removed 1 base from V and 1 base from J, with 17 bases in between. CDR1 and CDR2 from the germline V gene are SGHTA and FQGNSA. The CDR3 loop spans 17 amino acids. The CDR3 DNA reads TGTGCCAGCAGCTTAGTATTTGGAACGAACCCTTCCTACGAGCAGTACTTC. This gives the protein CASSLVFGTNPSYEQYF.

By sample fraction, this clonotype is medium-sized. V usage is TRBV19 and J usage is TRBJ1-5; 9 bases match TRBD1. Trimming removed 2 bases from V and 4 bases from J; junction bases left unmatched: 6. CDR3 length: 16 residues. CDR1 and CDR2 from the germline V gene are LNHDA and SQIVND (reference sequence). CDR3 loop: CASSITTGGGNQPQHF. CDR3 nucleotide sequence: TGTGCCAGTAGTATAACTACAGGGGGCGGTAATCAGCCCCAGCATTTT.

Sample share makes this clonotype medium-sized. V and J are TRBV19 and TRBJ1-1, with D possibly TRBD1 on 5 matching bases. CDR3 length: 15 amino acids. Germline V gene sequence: CDR1 LNHDA, CDR2 SQIVND (reference sequence). Trimming pared 4 bases from V and 0 bases from J, leaving 12 bases between. In DNA form, the CDR3 reads TGTGCCAGTAGTAGGGGGTCCATTCTGAACACTGAAGCTTTCTTT. Its protein product is CASSRGSILNTEAFF. Full variable domain (missing parts from reference TRBV19 and TRBJ1-1): DGGITQSPKYLFRKEGQNVTLSCEQNLNHDAMYWYRQDPGQGLRLIYYSQIVNDFQKGDIAEGYSVSREKKESFPLTVTSAQKNPTAFYLCASSRGSILNTEAFFGQGTRLTVV.

Only a few counts were recorded for this clonotype. The V call is TRBV20-1, the J call TRBJ2-1; D possibly corresponds to TRBD2 (7 bases). Trimming took off 5 bases at V and 5 bases at J, with 19 bases between the two ends. The germline gives CDR1 DFQATT, CDR2 SNEGSKA (reference sequence). CDR3 length: 15 amino acids. The CDR3 spells CSADKSGEGDNEQFF. For the CDR3, the DNA is TGCAGTGCTGATAAGTCGGGGGAGGGGGACAATGAGCAGTTCTTC.

This clonotype was found once. The chain recombines TRBV4-1 with TRBJ2-6; TRBD2 aligns across 8 bases. Germline V CDR1 and CDR2: MGHRA, YSYEKL. This CDR3 spans 19 amino acids. Trimming removed 0 bases from V and 0 bases from J; junction bases left unmatched: 7. CDR3 nucleotides: TGCGCCAGCAGCCAAGATGGATCGCTAGCGGGCTCTGGGGCCAACGTCCTGACTTTC. Protein: CASSQDGSLAGSGANVLTF.

The chain links TRBV20-1 to TRBJ1-1; D not resolved. V dropped 0 bases and J dropped 4 bases, with 9 bases sitting between them. The CDR3 loop spans 13 amino acids. Germline V gene data show CDR1 as DFQATT and CDR2 as SNEGSKA (reference sequence). DNA for the CDR3: TGCAGTGCTAGAGATCGGGTTCTCACTGAAGCTTTCTTT. This encodes CSARDRVLTEAFF.

This clonotype is judged medium-sized. The V gene is TRBV15, the J gene TRBJ1-4; no clear D gene. The V gene lost 5 bases and the J gene lost 4 bases, with 8 bases spanning the gap. Germline CDR1 reads LNHNV; CDR2 reads YYDKDF (reference sequence). This CDR3 region has 13 residues. CDR3 sequence (DNA): TGTGCCACCAGCTGGGAGAGTAATGAAAAACTGTTTTTT. This encodes CATSWESNEKLFF.

By share of the sample, this clonotype is medium-sized. The CDR3 region is CANRPGTSGSEQFF. The CDR3 DNA follows: TGTGCCAACCGGCCCGGGACTAGTGGGTCTGAGCAGTTCTTC. This rearrangement joins TRBV10-3 to TRBJ2-1, with 8 nucleotides matching TRBD2. CDR3 length equals 14 residues. Germline V gives CDR1 ENHRY, CDR2 SYGVKD. The ends lost 10 bases at V and 9 bases at J; junction bases unmatched: 14.

The chain links TRBV21-1 to TRBJ2-1; TRBD1 is the table's D call and was not checked against the DNA. TRBV21-1 is described as a pseudogene. This CDR3 spans 15 amino acids. The DNA of the CDR3 is TGTGCCAGCAGCAAAAGTACAGGGGGTCTACATGAGCAGTTCTTC. Translating it yields CASSKSTGGLHEQFF.

V gene TRBV10-1 combines with J gene TRBJ2-7; D might be TRBD2 (6 bases). V was shortened by 2 bases and J by 1 base, with 12 bases between the two germline ends. This CDR3 contains 15 residues. CDR1 WNHNN and CDR2 SYGVQD come from the germline V gene (reference sequence). The CDR3 coding sequence is TGCGCCAGCAGTGAGGCCGGAGGGCGATCCTACGAGCAGTACTTC. Its translation is CASSEAGGRSYEQYF.

Remarks on this clonotype: A read error may explain this, as a much larger clone is one base away. This sequence joins TRBV12-3 or TRBV12-4 and TRBJ1-2, with 7 bases matching TRBD1. Unmatched junction bases numbered 8, after V lost 6 bases and J lost 4 bases. The CDR3 has 14 amino acids. CDR3 DNA: TGTGCCAGCAGCTCTGGGGGGACAGCCTATGGCTACACCTTC. It encodes CASSSGGTAYGYTF.

This clonotype is labeled as medium-sized. The chain couples TRBV6-5 to TRBJ2-5; D not resolved. Per the germline V gene, CDR1 is MNHEY and CDR2 is SVGAGI. There are 11 residues in the CDR3. The V end lost 4 bases, the J end lost 2 bases, and 2 bases lay between the germline ends. DNA for the CDR3: TGTGCCAGCAGTTTACAAGAGACCCAGTACTTC. The encoded protein is CASSLQETQYF.

This clonotype was picked up a small number of times. The V call is TRBV12-5, the J call TRBJ1-3, with a tentative D call TRBD1 (5 bases). The CDR3 totals 15 residues. Germline-derived CDR1 and CDR2 are LGHNT and FRNRAP. V lost 2 bases, J lost 4 bases, and 12 bases lay in between. CDR3 amino acids: CASGLSAGTGNTIYF. For the CDR3, the DNA is TGTGCTAGTGGTTTGAGCGCAGGGACGGGAAACACCATATATTTT.

This clonotype showed up many times. DNA of the CDR3: TGTGCCAGCAGTCCACTCCTAGGTAGCGGGACTTACAATGAGCAGTTCTTC. Translation gives CASSPLLGSGTYNEQFF. The chain combines TRBV28 with TRBJ2-1; 8 bases are shared with TRBD2. This CDR3 has 17 residues. Germline V lookup: CDR1 MDHEN, CDR2 SYDVKM. V shed 5 bases and J 4 bases; nucleotides not matched to a gene: 13.

The chain has TRBV20-1 and TRBJ1-1, with 7 bases identical to TRBD1. V trimming: 0 bases; J trimming: 3 bases; junction bases outside the gene matches: 7. Germline CDR1 DFQATT, CDR2 SNEGSKA (reference sequence). This CDR3 spans 15 amino acids. CDR3 sequence: CSARDHRGSHTEAFF. CDR3 nucleotides: TGCAGTGCTAGAGATCACAGGGGATCCCACACTGAAGCTTTCTTT.

By proportion, this clonotype is medium-sized (0.01 to 0.1%). The chain is built from TRBV6-5 and TRBJ2-7, with D possibly matching TRBD2 (6 bases). CDR3 size: 13 residues. Germline values: CDR1 MNHEY, CDR2 SVGAGI. The germline V and J ends were trimmed by 6 bases and 2 bases, with 11 bases remaining between them. The CDR3 loop reads CASSQGLAYEQYF. The CDR3 coding sequence is TGTGCCAGCAGCCAGGGACTTGCCTACGAGCAGTACTTC.

In its sample, this clonotype is medium-sized. The V call is TRBV27, the J call TRBJ2-5; TRBD1 or TRBD2 may be the D gene (6 bases each). V lost 2 bases and J 5 bases, leaving 12 bases between the germline ends. Per the germline V gene, CDR1 is MNHEY and CDR2 is SMNVEV (reference sequence). The CDR3 is 14 residues long. This CDR3 is CASSLTGARETQYF. CDR3 sequence (DNA): TGTGCCAGCAGTTTAACGGGGGCTCGTGAGACCCAGTACTTC.

This clonotype was observed a single time. The chain combines TRBV11-2 with TRBJ2-2; tentatively, D is TRBD1 or TRBD2 (5 bases each). The length of the CDR3 is 16 residues. Germline V CDR1 and CDR2: SGHAT, FQNNGV. Trimming left V 5 bases short and J 5 bases short, with 18 bases between. CDR3 amino acids: CASSTPRGTPTGELFF. In DNA, the CDR3 is TGTGCCAGCAGCACCCCCCGGGGCACCCCTACCGGGGAGCTGTTTTTT. Complete variable domain (other parts from reference TRBV11-2 and TRBJ2-2): EAGVAQSPRYKIIEKRQSVAFWCNPISGHATLYWYQQILGQGPKLLIQFQNNGVVDDSQLPKDRFSAERLKGVDSTLKIQPAKLEDSAVYLCASSTPRGTPTGELFFGEGSRLTVL.

This clonotype showed up just a few times. The genes are TRBV20-1 and TRBJ2-3, with D uncertain. With 2 bases removed from V and 4 bases from J, the gap between germline ends came to 16 bases. From germline, CDR1 is DFQATT and CDR2 SNEGSKA (reference sequence). CDR3 size: 15 residues. CDR3 bases: TGCAGTGCTAGATCTTGGGCCTTCCCGGCAGATACGCAGTATTTT. This codes for CSARSWAFPADTQYF.

This clonotype was picked up a small number of times. The rearrangement joins TRBV28 to TRBJ2-7, with TRBD2 identical over 12 bases. The CDR3 has 15 amino acids. In germline, CDR1 is MDHEN, CDR2 SYDVKM. Germline trimming cut 2 bases from V and 6 bases from J; bases unmatched to any gene: 5. The CDR3 sequence: CASSLLAGGPLEQYF. The CDR3 DNA sequence: TGTGCCAGCAGTTTACTAGCGGGAGGGCCCCTCGAGCAGTACTTC.

The chain uses TRBV18 and TRBJ1-2; 8 positions agree with TRBD1. The CDR3 runs to 13 residues. Germline CDR1 and CDR2: KGHSH and LQKENI. J was trimmed by 3 bases and V by 3 bases; bases with no gene match: 0. CDR3 sequence (DNA): TGTGCCAGCTCACCGGACAGGGACTATGGCTACACCTTC. Translated: CASSPDRDYGYTF.

This clonotype was seen many times. The chain couples TRBV27 to TRBJ1-5, with a tentative D call TRBD1 (5 bases). The germline V and J ends were trimmed by 0 bases and 0 bases, with 12 bases remaining between them. The CDR3 consists of 17 residues. The germline V gene has CDR1 MNHEY and CDR2 SMNVEV (reference sequence). The CDR3 DNA reads TGTGCCAGCAGTTTATCACGTGGGGGAATTAGCAATCAGCCCCAGCATTTT. Encoded protein: CASSLSRGGISNQPQHF.

This clonotype is medium-sized (0.01 to 0.1%). V usage is TRBV19 and J usage is TRBJ2-1; maybe TRBD2 (6 bases). Germline assignment: CDR1 LNHDA and CDR2 SQIVND (reference sequence). Trimming left V 3 bases short and J 6 bases short, with 12 bases between. The length of the CDR3 is 14 residues. The CDR3 spells CASSIRYGGNEQFF. In DNA, the CDR3 is TGTGCCAGTAGTATCCGATACGGGGGCAATGAGCAGTTCTTC.